Presented here are 29 T cell receptor beta chains from one specimen sequenced in a study of CD8 T cells in Susac syndrome. RNA totalling about 0.45 to 1 ug underwent reverse transcription with random hexamers. Via MiXCR, TCRdb re-called the immunoSEQ multiplex PCR reads, giving one row per CDR3 protein. The table records about 150,000 distinct CDR3 sequences, roughly nine tenths of them present only once. Sequencing was done on a sample of CD4+ T cells from PBMCs. The receptor source for this set is a human donor in good health.

The chain carries TRBV19 and TRBJ1-1; TRBD1 agrees at 7 bases. This CDR3 is 13 amino acids long. J was trimmed by 4 bases and V by 4 bases; bases with no gene match: 3. Per germline, CDR1 LNHDA and CDR2 SQIVND (reference sequence). CDR3 in amino acids: CASSNRGATEAFF. Here the CDR3 DNA reads TGTGCCAGTAGTAACAGGGGAGCCACTGAAGCTTTCTTT.

The chain couples TRBV7-2 to TRBJ2-4, with 10 nucleotides matching TRBD1. Germline V gene lookup returns CDR1 SGHTA and CDR2 FQGNSA. Trimming took 4 bases from V and 8 from J; bases not matched to a gene: 8. CDR3 size: 15 residues. The CDR3 bases are TGTGCCAGCAGCTCCCCGACAGGGGGCGCCTACATTCAGTACTTC. Translating it yields CASSSPTGGAYIQYF.

The count of this clonotype is one. The V call is TRBV15, the J call TRBJ2-5, with unresolved D. The CDR3 has 12 residues. Per the germline V gene, CDR1 is LNHNV and CDR2 is YYDKDF (reference sequence). The V end lost 1 base, the J end lost 4 bases, and 4 bases lay between the germline ends. The DNA of the CDR3 is TGTGCCACCAGCAGAGTAGGAGAGACCCAGTACTTC. Encoded protein: CATSRVGETQYF. Complete variable domain (other parts from reference TRBV15 and TRBJ2-5): DAMVIQNPRYQVTQFGKPVTLSCSQTLNHNVMYWYQQKSSQAPKLLFHYYDKDFNNEADTPDNFQSRRPNTSFCFLDIRSPGLGDTAMYLCATSRVGETQYFGPGTRLLVL.

The genes are TRBV6-1 and TRBJ2-5, with 8 bases that match TRBD2. V shed 7 bases and J 2 bases; nucleotides not matched to a gene: 9. Per germline, CDR1 MNHNS and CDR2 SASEGT. The CDR3 is made up of 15 amino acids. CDR3 region: CASTRVSGVQETQYF. Written as DNA, the CDR3 is TGTGCCAGCACCCGGGTTAGCGGGGTACAAGAGACCCAGTACTTC.

The CDR3 region has the DNA TGTGCCAGCAGCCAAGGGACTAGCTACGAGCAGTACTTC. It codes for CASSQGTSYEQYF. V and J are TRBV3-1 and TRBJ2-7, with TRBD2 matching over 7 bases. V gave up 1 base and J gave up 3 bases; unmatched junction bases: 0. This CDR3 has 13 residues. Germline V CDR1 and CDR2: LGHDT, YNNKEL (reference sequence).

This chain uses TRBV5-1 with TRBJ1-2; 7 nucleotides line up with TRBD1. CDR1 is SGHRS and CDR2 is YFSETQ in the germline V gene. After removal of 2 bases from V and 1 base from J, the junction contained 8 bases not matched to a gene. The CDR3 extends over 16 amino acids. CDR3 amino acids: CASSFGGTEDNYGYTF. CDR3 nucleotides: TGCGCCAGCAGCTTCGGTGGGACAGAGGATAACTATGGCTACACCTTC. Filled out from reference TRBV5-1 and TRBJ1-2, the complete variable domain reads KAGVTQTPRYLIKTRGQQVTLSCSPISGHRSVSWYQQTPGQGLQFLFEYFSETQRNKGNFPGRFSGRQFSNSRSEMNVSTLELGDSALYLCASSFGGTEDNYGYTFGSGTRLTVV.

As DNA, the CDR3 is TGTGCCAGCAGCCAATCAACTTGGGGGCTCGGGACCCAGTACTTC. Translating it yields CASSQSTWGLGTQYF. The rearrangement joins TRBV27 to TRBJ2-5; D possibly corresponds to TRBD1 (6 bases). The CDR3 spans 15 residues. CDR1 MNHEY and CDR2 SMNVEV come from the germline V gene (reference sequence). With 6 bases removed from V and 7 bases from J, the gap between germline ends came to 21 bases.

The rearrangement joins TRBV6-2 or TRBV6-3 to TRBJ2-3; TRBD1 matches 8 bases. This CDR3 spans 15 amino acids. The germline V gene encodes CDR1 MNHEY and CDR2 SVGEGT. J lost 2 bases, V lost 7 bases, and 8 bases had no gene match. CDR3 nucleotide sequence: TGTGCCAGCAAAAGGCGGACAGGGTACACAGATACGCAGTATTTT. Translated: CASKRRTGYTDTQYF.

This rearrangement joins TRBV9 to TRBJ2-5, with D possibly matching TRBD2 (6 bases). V was trimmed by 0 bases and J by 5 bases, leaving 14 bases between them. Germline CDR1 reads SGDLS; CDR2 reads YYNGEE. This CDR3 contains 15 residues. The CDR3 DNA follows: TGTGCCAGCAGCGTAGGAAACGCTGGGAGGGAGACCCAGTACTTC. Translation gives CASSVGNAGRETQYF.

The V and J genes are TRBV20-1 and TRBJ2-5; 10 bases map to TRBD1. The CDR3 consists of 14 residues. Germline CDR1 is DFQATT and CDR2 is SNEGSKA (reference sequence). The V gene end was trimmed by 4 bases and the J gene end by 2 bases; junction bases not matched to a gene: 4. The CDR3 sequence: CSATDRGAQETQYF. CDR3 nucleotide sequence: TGCAGTGCTACGGACAGGGGGGCTCAAGAGACCCAGTACTTC.

The rearrangement joins TRBV28 to TRBJ2-2, with 9 bases fitting TRBD1. Trimming took 6 bases from V and 4 from J; bases not matched to a gene: 3. CDR1 and CDR2 (germline): MDHEN, SYDVKM. This CDR3 comprises 14 residues. The CDR3 loop reads CASRTGGTTGELFF. CDR3 bases: TGTGCCAGCAGGACAGGGGGGACCACCGGGGAGCTGTTTTTT.

This chain links TRBV7-2 with TRBJ1-5; D is ambiguous. There are 14 residues in the CDR3. Germline CDR1 SGHTA, CDR2 FQGNSA. V was clipped by 2 bases and J by 3 bases, with 8 bases between them. The DNA for the CDR3 is TGTGCCAGCAGCTTATTGGGTTCCAATCAGCCCCAGCATTTT. This gives the protein CASSLLGSNQPQHF.

This sequence joins TRBV5-1 and TRBJ1-4, with D tentatively TRBD1 (5 bases). Germline CDR1 reads SGHRS; CDR2 reads YFSETQ. Trimming removed 7 bases at V and 7 bases at J, with 11 bases between. The CDR3 runs to 12 residues. The CDR3: CASRREGEKLFF. The CDR3 DNA reads as TGCGCCAGCCGCAGGGAGGGTGAAAAACTGTTTTTT. Complete variable domain (other parts from reference TRBV5-1 and TRBJ1-4): KAGVTQTPRYLIKTRGQQVTLSCSPISGHRSVSWYQQTPGQGLQFLFEYFSETQRNKGNFPGRFSGRQFSNSRSEMNVSTLELGDSALYLCASRREGEKLFFGSGTQLSVL.

The chain employs TRBV12-3 or TRBV12-4 and TRBJ1-2; TRBD1 matches at 10 bases. Germline trimming cut 3 bases from V and 11 bases from J; bases unmatched to any gene: 9. This CDR3 has 14 residues. The CDR3 protein is CASSFNLWGQGYTF. For the CDR3, the DNA is TGTGCCAGCAGTTTTAATCTATGGGGACAGGGGTACACCTTC.

The chain links TRBV7-3 to TRBJ2-3; D unresolved. CDR1 is SGHTA and CDR2 is FQGTGA in the germline V gene. This CDR3 comprises 16 residues. The V end was cut by 5 bases, the J end by 0 bases, with 15 bases between. The CDR3 loop reads CASSLGYGSSTDTQYF. The CDR3 DNA reads TGTGCCAGCAGCCTAGGGTATGGGTCTAGCACAGATACGCAGTATTTT.

V is TRBV14 and J is TRBJ1-2; 7 bases fit TRBD1. This CDR3 contains 15 residues. Per the germline V gene, CDR1 is SGHDN and CDR2 is FVKESK. Unmatched junction bases numbered 7, after V lost 4 bases and J lost 2 bases. The CDR3 coding sequence is TGTGCCAGCAGCCTGGTCCTAGGGGGCAACTATGGCTACACCTTC. Translation gives CASSLVLGGNYGYTF. The whole variable domain, filled in from reference TRBV14 and TRBJ1-2, reads EAGVTQFPSHSVIEKGQTVTLRCDPISGHDNLYWYRRVMGKEIKFLLHFVKESKQDESGMPNNRFLAERTGGTYSTLKVQPAELEDSGVYFCASSLVLGGNYGYTFGSGTRLTVV.

The genes are TRBV30 and TRBJ2-1; TRBD1 is a possible D gene (5 bases). The CDR3 is 15 residues long. CDR1 and CDR2 from the germline V gene are GTSNPN and SVGIG (reference sequence). V lost 2 bases and J lost 3, with 14 bases in between. This CDR3 is CAWSPTVRSYNEQFF. The DNA for the CDR3 is TGTGCCTGGAGTCCGACAGTTCGCAGCTACAATGAGCAGTTCTTC.

This sequence joins TRBV14 and TRBJ1-1, with D possibly matching TRBD1 (6 bases). The V gene lost 1 base and the J gene lost 5 bases, with 17 bases spanning the gap. Germline V gene lookup returns CDR1 SGHDN and CDR2 FVKESK. The CDR3 is 16 residues long. Here the CDR3 DNA reads TGTGCCAGCAGCCAAGTCATCGGTAAGGGGGGGACTGAAGCTTTCTTT. This sequence encodes CASSQVIGKGGTEAFF.

This sequence joins TRBV2 and TRBJ2-1; D may be TRBD2 (5 bases). V lost 9 bases and J 6 bases, leaving 24 bases between the germline ends. This CDR3 has 16 residues. Looked up from germline, CDR1 is SNHLY and CDR2 is FYNNEI. The CDR3 DNA is TGTGCCAGTGTTAAGGACTCCCCATTAAATGTCAATGAGCAGTTCTTC. Translating it yields CASVKDSPLNVNEQFF.

The gene calls are TRBV9 and TRBJ2-5; TRBD2 matches 8 bases. CDR1 and CDR2 from the germline V gene are SGDLS and YYNGEE. The CDR3 extends over 13 amino acids. After removal of 3 bases from V and 5 bases from J, the junction contained 3 bases not matched to a gene. The CDR3 sequence is CASSAGRAETQYF. The CDR3 DNA is TGTGCCAGCAGCGCCGGGAGGGCGGAGACCCAGTACTTC.

The chain couples TRBV7-2 to TRBJ2-1; either TRBD1 or TRBD2 may fit D (6 bases each). V lost 1 base and J lost 8, with 12 bases in between. The CDR3 extends over 14 amino acids. Germline V CDR1 and CDR2: SGHTA, FQGNSA. As DNA, the CDR3 is TGTGCCAGCAGCTTAGTCTGGGGGGCGGATGAGCAGTTCTTC. As protein: CASSLVWGADEQFF.

The sample holds a few counts of this clonotype. This chain joins TRBV29-1 and TRBJ2-7, with D hard to call. Germline V gene data show CDR1 as SQVTM and CDR2 as ANQGSEA. The CDR3 loop spans 12 amino acids. Trimming removed 5 bases at V and 0 bases at J, with 8 bases between. This CDR3 is CSVTTYSYEQYF. CDR3 coding DNA: TGCAGCGTTACGACCTACTCCTACGAGCAGTACTTC.

Only one count was recorded for this clonotype. The chain is built from TRBV3-1 and TRBJ2-1; maybe TRBD2 (5 bases). CDR3 length: 13 amino acids. Germline loops: CDR1 LGHDT, CDR2 YNNKEL (reference sequence). Trimming took 2 bases from V and 6 from J, leaving 8 bases between them. The CDR3 coding sequence is TGTGCCAGCAGCCAACTAGCTATCAATGAGCAGTTCTTC. Its protein product is CASSQLAINEQFF.

The chain joins TRBV5-1 to TRBJ1-6; D is possibly TRBD1 (6 bases). The V end lost 6 bases, the J end lost 10 bases, and 20 bases lay between the germline ends. The germline gives CDR1 SGHRS, CDR2 YFSETQ. This CDR3 is built from 15 residues. Written as DNA, the CDR3 is TGCGCCAGCACCCCCGAGGGGAGGGGGAGCTCACCCCTCCACTTT. Translation gives CASTPEGRGSSPLHF.

The J gene is TRBJ1-2, the V gene TRBV18; a weak D match, TRBD1 (6 bases). This CDR3 spans 15 amino acids. Germline V gene lookup returns CDR1 KGHSH and CDR2 LQKENI. Between the trimmed V and J ends, which lost 3 bases and 5 bases, there was a span of 16 bases. The CDR3, as DNA: TGTGCCAGCTCACCGAGTCGCGGGGGCGCATATGGCTACACCTTC. Amino acid sequence: CASSPSRGGAYGYTF.

J is TRBJ2-5 and V is TRBV29-1; 10 positions agree with TRBD1. Germline-derived CDR1 and CDR2 are SQVTM and ANQGSEA. The CDR3 sequence is 14 residues long. V was pared by 7 bases and J by 4 bases, with 9 bases of the junction left unmatched. The CDR3 reads CSAPRRTGGETQYF. In DNA form, the CDR3 reads TGCAGCGCTCCTCGTAGGACAGGGGGAGAGACCCAGTACTTC.

The V call is TRBV6-2 or TRBV6-3, the J call TRBJ2-1; 7 positions agree with TRBD2. V shed 6 bases and J 10 bases; nucleotides not matched to a gene: 18. The CDR3 is made up of 16 amino acids. From germline, CDR1 is MNHEY and CDR2 SVGEGT. The CDR3 region has the DNA TGTGCCAGCAGGATGGGGTGGGACTACCCTTCGAAAGAGCAGTTCTTC. As protein: CASRMGWDYPSKEQFF.

V gene TRBV3-1 combines with J gene TRBJ1-3; D is unclear. This CDR3 spans 12 amino acids. The V gene lost 1 base and the J gene lost 7 bases, with 5 bases spanning the gap. Germline V gene data show CDR1 as LGHDT and CDR2 as YNNKEL (reference sequence). CDR3 region: CASSQVGNTIYF. In nucleotides, the CDR3 is TGTGCCAGCAGCCAAGTGGGGAACACCATATATTTT. Drawing the rest from reference TRBV3-1 and TRBJ1-3, the complete variable domain is DTAVSQTPKYLVTQMGNDKSIKCEQNLGHDTMYWYKQDSKKFLKIMFSYNNKELIINETVPNRFSPKSPDKAHLNLHINSLELGDSAVYFCASSQVGNTIYFGEGSWLTVV.

The genes are TRBV28 and TRBJ2-4; maybe TRBD2 (6 bases). CDR1 and CDR2 from the germline V gene are MDHEN and SYDVKM. CDR3 length: 15 amino acids. Between the trimmed V and J ends, which lost 4 bases and 4 bases, there was a span of 14 bases. The CDR3 spells CASSSPPGGKNIQYF. Here the CDR3 DNA reads TGTGCCAGCAGTTCCCCTCCCGGGGGAAAAAACATTCAGTACTTC.